The TCR beta chain described here comes from a study of control samples from healthy donors and cancer patients. The CDR3 totals 14 residues. The V gene lost 5 bases and the J gene lost 1 base, with 11 bases spanning the gap. In germline, CDR1 is SGHAT, CDR2 FQNNGV. Using immunoSEQ multiplex PCR, the repertoire was profiled, and TCRdb retains in-frame clones only, with some absent. This table has 60,000 to 75,000 clones, roughly nine tenths appearing once. Sequenced: PBMCs. The chain combines TRBV11-2 with TRBJ1-1, with D maybe TRBD1 (5 bases). This TCR derives from a man aged 55 to 69 with colorectal cancer. As DNA, the CDR3 is TGTGCCAGCAGCCTTACAACAGGGAACACTGAAGCTTTCTTT. It is translated as CASSLTTGNTEAFF.